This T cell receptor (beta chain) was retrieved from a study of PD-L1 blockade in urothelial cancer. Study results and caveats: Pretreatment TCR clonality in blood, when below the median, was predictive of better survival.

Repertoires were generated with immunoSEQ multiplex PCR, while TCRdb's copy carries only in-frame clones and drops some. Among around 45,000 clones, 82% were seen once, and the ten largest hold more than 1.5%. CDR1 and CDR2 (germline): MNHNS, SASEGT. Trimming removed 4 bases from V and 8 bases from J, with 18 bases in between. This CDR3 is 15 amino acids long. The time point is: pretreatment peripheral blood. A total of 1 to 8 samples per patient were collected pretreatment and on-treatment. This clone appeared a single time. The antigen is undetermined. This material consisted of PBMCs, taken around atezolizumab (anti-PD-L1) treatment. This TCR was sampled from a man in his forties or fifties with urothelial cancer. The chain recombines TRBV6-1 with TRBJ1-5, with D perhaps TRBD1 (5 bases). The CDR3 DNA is TGTGCCAGCAGTGGCCCGGTGGGGGGAGTTGAGCCCCAGCATTTT. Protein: CASSGPVGGVEPQHF.